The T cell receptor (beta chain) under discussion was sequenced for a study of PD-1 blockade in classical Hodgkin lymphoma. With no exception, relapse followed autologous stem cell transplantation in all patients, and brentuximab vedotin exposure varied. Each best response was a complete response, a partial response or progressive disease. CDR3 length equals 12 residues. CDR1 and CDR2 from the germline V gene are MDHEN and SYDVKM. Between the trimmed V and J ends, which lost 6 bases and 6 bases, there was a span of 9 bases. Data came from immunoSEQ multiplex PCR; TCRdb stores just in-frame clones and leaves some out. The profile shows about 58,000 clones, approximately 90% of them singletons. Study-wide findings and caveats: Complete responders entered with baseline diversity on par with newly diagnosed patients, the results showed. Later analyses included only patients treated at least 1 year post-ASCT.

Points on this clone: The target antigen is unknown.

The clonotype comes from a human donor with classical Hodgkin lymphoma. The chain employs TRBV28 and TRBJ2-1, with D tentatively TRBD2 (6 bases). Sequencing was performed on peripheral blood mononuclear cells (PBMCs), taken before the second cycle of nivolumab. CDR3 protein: CASSGLINEQFF. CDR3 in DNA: TGTGCCAGCAGCGGACTAATCAATGAGCAGTTCTTC. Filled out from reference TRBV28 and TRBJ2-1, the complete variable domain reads DVKVTQSSRYLVKRTGEKVFLECVQDMDHENMFWYRQDPGLGLRLIYFSYDVKMKEKGDIPEGYSVSREKKERFSLILESASTNQTSMYLCASSGLINEQFFGPGTRLTVL.